Below, one TCR beta chain is given with its context. These data come from a study of shared clonotypes between healthy human individuals. The CDR3 extends over 16 amino acids. V lost 5 bases to trimming and J lost 5 bases; unmatched junction nucleotides: 4. Germline V lookup: CDR1 SGHTA, CDR2 FQGNSA. TCRdb's table, derived via immunoSEQ multiplex PCR, lists solely in-frame clones and lacks some. The table has some 2,400,000 clones, 95% seen once. Researchers partitioned CD4+ cells into CD45RA+ naive and CD45RA-negative memory subsets. J is TRBJ2-1 and V is TRBV7-2, with TRBD2 matching 15 bases. Sequencing was carried out using naive CD4+ T cells sorted from blood. Subset defined: CD45RA+ positively selected. This clonotype originated in a man aged 18 to 30 in good health. CDR3 region: CASSGLAGGPNNEQFF. The CDR3 DNA reads as TGTGCCAGCAGCGGACTAGCGGGAGGGCCAAACAATGAGCAGTTCTTC.